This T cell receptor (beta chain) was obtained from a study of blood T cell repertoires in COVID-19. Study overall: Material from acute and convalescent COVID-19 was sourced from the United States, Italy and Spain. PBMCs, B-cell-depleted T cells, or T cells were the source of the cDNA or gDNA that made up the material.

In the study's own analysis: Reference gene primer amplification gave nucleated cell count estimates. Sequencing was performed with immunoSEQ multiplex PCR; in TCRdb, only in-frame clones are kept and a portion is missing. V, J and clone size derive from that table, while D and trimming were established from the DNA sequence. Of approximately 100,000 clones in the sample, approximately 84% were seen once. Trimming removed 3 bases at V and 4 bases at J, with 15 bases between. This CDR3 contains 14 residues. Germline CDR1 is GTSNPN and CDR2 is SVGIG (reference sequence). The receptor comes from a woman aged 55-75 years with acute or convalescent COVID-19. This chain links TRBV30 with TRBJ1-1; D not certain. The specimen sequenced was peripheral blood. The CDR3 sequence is CAWSRGGRSTEAFF. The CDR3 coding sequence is TGTGCCTGGAGCCGGGGTGGGCGTAGCACTGAAGCTTTCTTT.